A selection of T cell receptor beta chains follows, all from one sample in a study of T cells after yellow fever vaccination. One entry per CDR3 protein results from TCRdb running MiXCR on the 5' RACE reads. Of 360,000 or so distinct CDR3 sequences listed, more than 9% are singletons. The specimen comprised PBMCs, sampled on the day of the first yellow fever vaccination. Every receptor here comes from a man younger than 35 who received the YFV17D yellow fever vaccine. Both conserved end residues are part of each CDR3. D genes are given only for firm matches. Some rows mark clone size as missing; the rest say once, few, many or name a class of expanded clone.

d_gene	abundance	v_gene	j_gene	CDR3aa	CDR3nt
TRBD2	-	TRBV6-5	TRBJ2-7	CASSYSNPRTSGAYEQYF	TGTGCCAGCAGTTACTCGAACCCACGGACTAGCGGGGCCTACGAGCAGTACTTC
-	few	TRBV3-1	TRBJ1-6	CASSQGANYNSPLHF	TGTGCCAGCAGCCAAGGGGCCAACTATAATTCACCCCTCCACTTT
-	-	TRBV7-2	TRBJ2-5	CASSLGISRDQETQYF	TGTGCCAGCAGCTTAGGAATAAGTCGGGATCAAGAGACCCAGTACTTC
-	-	TRBV12-3/TRBV12-4	TRBJ2-2	CASSRREPFTGELFF	TGTGCCAGCAGTCGGAGGGAGCCATTCACCGGGGAGCTGTTTTTT
-	-	TRBV5-1	TRBJ2-1	CASSPRRANDEQFF	TGCGCCAGCAGCCCCCGGAGGGCAAACGATGAGCAGTTCTTC
-	-	TRBV4-1	TRBJ1-1	CASSQVQDGTEAFF	TGCGCCAGCAGCCAAGTCCAGGATGGGACTGAAGCTTTCTTT
-	-	TRBV5-5	TRBJ1-2	CASSDGGIYGYTF	TGTGCCAGCAGCGACGGCGGAATCTATGGCTACACCTTC
-	few	TRBV12-3/TRBV12-4	TRBJ2-7	CASSLISGEQYF	TGTGCCAGCAGTTTAATTTCGGGCGAGCAGTACTTC
TRBD2	-	TRBV5-1	TRBJ2-5	CASSSPTSSVPETQYF	TGCGCCAGCAGCTCCCCGACTAGCTCGGTCCCAGAGACCCAGTACTTC
-	few	TRBV12-3/TRBV12-4	TRBJ1-1	CASSPSSLTEAFF	TGTGCCAGCAGCCCCAGCAGCCTCACTGAAGCTTTCTTT
-	few	TRBV7-2	TRBJ2-5	CASSRTGGGLQETQYF	TGTGCCAGCAGCCGCACCGGCGGGGGCCTACAAGAGACCCAGTACTTC
-	-	TRBV5-6	TRBJ2-4	CASSSRRKGSKNIQYF	TGTGCCAGCAGCTCCCGGAGAAAGGGATCCAAAAACATTCAGTACTTC
TRBD1	few	TRBV4-3	TRBJ2-7	CASSQGAGGNEQYF	TGCGCCAGCAGCCAAGGGGCAGGGGGTAACGAGCAGTACTTC
TRBD2	few	TRBV11-1	TRBJ2-5	CASSSGPGREETQYF	TGTGCCAGCAGCTCCGGACCGGGGAGGGAGGAGACCCAGTACTTC
-	-	TRBV29-1	TRBJ1-4	CSCSTGLINEKLFF	TGCAGCTGCTCGACAGGCCTTATAAATGAAAAACTGTTTTTT
TRBD2	few	TRBV5-4	TRBJ2-1	CASSNPGGTSSLSEQFF	TGTGCCAGCAGCAACCCTGGGGGGACTAGTTCTTTGAGTGAGCAGTTCTTC
-	-	TRBV25-1	TRBJ2-6	CASSRGGWVDGANVLTF	TGTGCCAGCAGTAGGGGGGGATGGGTAGATGGGGCCAACGTCCTGACTTTC
-	few	TRBV20-1	TRBJ1-2	CSARADPYGYTF	TGCAGTGCTAGGGCTGATCCATATGGCTACACCTTC
-	few	TRBV12-3/TRBV12-4	TRBJ2-3	CASSLIGGSTDTQYF	TGTGCCAGCAGTTTAATTGGGGGGAGCACAGATACGCAGTATTTT
-	few	TRBV28	TRBJ2-1	CASSLAAGYRGQFF	TGTGCCAGCAGTTTAGCTGCGGGGTACCGCGGGCAGTTCTTC
-	-	TRBV7-9	TRBJ1-2	CASSATVNYGYTF	TGTGCCAGCAGCGCGACGGTTAACTATGGCTACACCTTC
-	-	TRBV5-6	TRBJ1-2	CASSVGRDGGYTF	TGTGCCAGCAGCGTGGGGAGGGACGGTGGCTACACCTTC
-	-	TRBV5-5	TRBJ1-5	CASSLDPVSNQPQHF	TGTGCCAGCAGCTTGGATCCGGTTAGCAATCAGCCCCAGCATTTT
-	-	TRBV25-1	TRBJ1-1	CASSALVWGEAFF	TGTGCCAGCAGTGCCTTGGTTTGGGGCGAAGCTTTCTTT
-	few	TRBV9	TRBJ1-1	CASSVGGQTEAFF	TGTGCCAGCAGCGTAGGGGGGCAAACTGAAGCTTTCTTT
-	-	TRBV28	TRBJ2-1	CASTIGWASYNEQFF	TGTGCCAGCACCATAGGGTGGGCCTCCTACAATGAGCAGTTCTTC
TRBD2	few	TRBV12-3/TRBV12-4	TRBJ2-7	CASSLTAGSSGGPPYEQYF	TGTGCCAGCAGTTTAACGGCTGGGTCTAGCGGGGGACCACCCTACGAGCAGTACTTC
-	few	TRBV7-9	TRBJ1-2	CASSTPGGNYGYTF	TGTGCCAGCAGCACCCCTGGCGGAAACTATGGCTACACCTTC
TRBD1	many	TRBV24-1	TRBJ1-5	CATRGQNQPQHF	TGTGCCACCAGGGGACAGAATCAGCCCCAGCATTTT
TRBD1	-	TRBV5-1	TRBJ2-7	CASSPRTGVSEQYF	TGCGCCAGCAGCCCCAGGACAGGGGTTAGCGAGCAGTACTTC
-	many	TRBV7-2	TRBJ1-1	CASSQSRWNTEAFF	TGTGCCAGCAGCCAATCCCGTTGGAACACTGAAGCTTTCTTT
-	-	TRBV3-1	TRBJ1-2	CASCHWTVPGYGYTF	TGTGCCTCCTGCCATTGGACAGTTCCCGGGTATGGCTACACCTTC
-	few	TRBV27	TRBJ2-3	CASSLTGWPDTQYF	TGTGCCAGCAGTTTAACAGGGTGGCCAGATACGCAGTATTTT
-	few	TRBV7-2	TRBJ2-3	CASSPWTAGYTDTQYF	TGTGCCAGCAGCCCTTGGACAGCGGGGTACACAGATACGCAGTATTTT
TRBD2	-	TRBV2	TRBJ2-2	CASSAPSGGSNTGELFF	TGTGCCAGCAGTGCCCCTAGCGGGGGCTCGAACACCGGGGAGCTGTTTTTT
-	few	TRBV27	TRBJ2-7	CASRAGSAYEQYF	TGTGCCAGCAGGGCGGGGTCGGCCTACGAGCAGTACTTC